This T cell receptor beta chain was sequenced during a study of blood T cell repertoires in COVID-19. About the study: Samples representing acute and convalescent COVID-19 were sourced from the United States, Italy and Spain. PBMCs, B-cell-depleted T cells, or T cells provided the cDNA or gDNA that made up the material.

Per the original data handling: Estimates of nucleated cell counts were drawn from the amplification of reference gene primers. Sequencing used immunoSEQ multiplex PCR; TCRdb keeps in-frame clones, though not all of them. Clone size and the V and J calls come from that table; the DNA yielded D and trimming. Here the sample spans fewer than 250,000 clones, 70% to 90% being singletons. Sequenced material: peripheral blood. This TCR derives from a woman in her seventies with active or convalescent COVID-19.

The CDR3 sequence is CASSQNVQLNTIYF. CDR3 sequence (DNA): TGTGCCAGCAGCCAAAACGTACAGCTAAACACCATATATTTT. The genes are TRBV4-2 and TRBJ1-3; no clear D. The CDR3 runs 14 residues. V was pared by 2 bases and J by 6 bases, with 11 bases between. The V gene's germline CDR1 is LGHNA and CDR2 YNFKEQ.